The TCR beta chain under discussion was sequenced for a study of OX40 agonist ivuxolimab in advanced cancers. Trimming took 2 bases from V and 2 from J; bases not matched to a gene: 5. Germline-derived CDR1 and CDR2 are GTSNPN and SVGIG (reference sequence). The CDR3 extends over 15 amino acids. General study points: In the 0.1 to 3.0 mg/kg range, CD4+ and CD8+ blood T cells had expanded clonally by week 6.

Notes on this clone: Its antigen remains unknown.

Generated by immunoSEQ multiplex PCR, the TCRdb table keeps only in-frame clones and is missing some. The sample carries about 32,000 clones, 70% to 85% recorded once. The V call is TRBV30, the J call TRBJ1-5; TRBD1 matches 8 bases. This clonotype was sampled from an adult with an advanced solid tumor such as melanoma, head and neck, liver or kidney cancer. The sequences come from CD4+ or CD8+ T cells sorted from blood, collected in a trial of the OX40 agonist ivuxolimab. The CDR3 here is CAWSPTDRGNQPQHF. The DNA for the CDR3 is TGTGCCTGGAGTCCCACGGACAGGGGCAATCAGCCCCAGCATTTT.